Described below is a single TCR beta chain sequence and its context. This sample was taken from a study of blood T cell repertoires in COVID-19. Study context: Acute and convalescent COVID-19 samples came from the United States, Italy and Spain. T cells, B-cell-depleted T cells, or PBMCs supplied cDNA or gDNA.

The CDR3 loop spans 15 amino acids. Trimming removed 8 bases from V and 0 bases from J; junction bases left unmatched: 3. The germline CDR1 and CDR2 sequences are MNHNY and SVGAGI (reference sequence). As handled by the study authors: Estimation of nucleated cell counts relied on the amplification of reference gene primers. TCRdb keeps only in-frame clones here, not all; method: immunoSEQ multiplex PCR. V, J and clone size derive from that table, while D and trimming were established from the DNA sequence. The sample includes 250,000 or so clones, over 65% of them seen just once. Sample: peripheral blood. The chain carries TRBV6-6 and TRBJ1-3; TRBD1 matches 11 bases. The TCR was taken from a woman of 80 years or more with acute or convalescent COVID-19. In DNA form, the CDR3 reads TGTGCCAGCCGCGGGACAGGGGGCTCTGGAAACACCATATATTTT. It translates to CASRGTGGSGNTIYF.